This T cell receptor (beta chain) was sequenced during a study of sequential checkpoint blockade in melanoma. Background on the study: Randomization was 1:1 between first-line nivolumab→ipilimumab and ipilimumab→nivolumab. Both treatment sequences were followed by maintenance nivolumab.

Described treatment: randomized to nivolumab then ipilimumab (arm A) or the reverse (arm B). Live CD3+CD8+ CD19− CD56− cells were sorted from PBMCs. Generated by immunoSEQ multiplex PCR, the TCRdb table keeps only in-frame clones and is missing some. The sample holds 30,000 to 35,000 clones; roughly 84% are singletons and the top ten take about 17%. The receptor was isolated from a human donor with melanoma. Sequences were derived from CD8+ T cells sorted from blood (inferred from file names), sampled from a patient given nivolumab and ipilimumab in sequence.

DNA for the CDR3: TGTGCCAGCAGCTTGGCCGAGACAGGGGGCGCGGGGGAGCAGTACTTC. Protein: CASSLAETGGAGEQYF. V and J are TRBV5-6 and TRBJ2-7, with 10 nucleotides matching TRBD1. Germline values: CDR1 SGHDT, CDR2 YYEEEE. The trim removed 0 bases at V and 7 bases at J, leaving 10 bases unmatched. The CDR3 extends over 16 amino acids.